The present entry profiles one T cell receptor beta chain with its context. The antigen is undetermined. This entry belongs to a study of vaccination and CD4 T cells after COVID-19. Study details: Samples after vaccination came a median around eleven weeks past dose two, ranging 14 to 241.

Cultured CD4+ T cell DNA underwent sequencing with the Oncomine TCR Beta short-read assay. Via MiXCR, TCRdb re-called the PCR reads, giving one row per CDR3 protein. The sample includes around 26,000 distinct CDR3 sequences, roughly 52% seen only once; the top ten take over 25%. Documented treatment: roughly nine-day PBMC culture with coronavirus spike peptide pools or control peptides (ViraFEST assay). V lost 4 bases to trimming and J lost 7 bases; unmatched junction nucleotides: 9. The CDR3 contains 14 residues. CDR1 and CDR2 (germline): DFQATT, SNEGSKA (reference sequence). The chain combines TRBV20-1 with TRBJ2-1; TRBD2 matches at 8 bases. The source of this sequence is a human donor who received a COVID-19 vaccine. Sequencing used CD4+ T cells from blood, cultured in vitro, obtained before SARS-CoV-2 vaccination. The CDR3 nucleotides are TGCAGTGCTATTTCGGGCGGGGGGCGAAATGAGCAGTTCTTC. It translates to CSAISGGGRNEQFF.